This T cell receptor (beta chain) was found in a study of early T cells in non-severe SARS-CoV-2 infection. In the study overall: Sequencing of unsorted whole blood was done on bulk RNA, leaving chains unpaired.

This clonotype was seen a handful of times. TCRdb recomputed calls from the 5' RACE reads with MiXCR, one row per CDR3 protein. The data show 70,000 or so distinct CDR3 sequences, roughly 4.6% seen once. Germline CDR1 reads MNHNS; CDR2 reads SASEGT. The CDR3 is made up of 12 amino acids. V lost 2 bases to trimming and J lost 3 bases, with 4 bases between them. The sequenced sample was whole blood, obtained at baseline. The clonotype was recovered from an adult who was a healthcare worker with PCR-confirmed SARS-CoV-2 infection or an uninfected control (not recorded which). The donor label of this sample is uncertain. The J gene is TRBJ1-1, the V gene TRBV6-1, with no clear D. The CDR3 here is CASSEWDTEAFF. Written as DNA, the CDR3 is TGTGCCAGCAGTGAATGGGACACTGAAGCTTTCTTT.